This T cell receptor (beta chain) was documented in a study of T cell repertoires in cytomegalovirus infection. The overall study: CMV epitopes used comprised recently identified HLA-C-restricted ones and well-studied HLA-B-restricted ones. Public signatures in TCR beta pointed to CMV infection and matching HLA type. Study outcomes and limitations: HLA-C-restricted TCR beta clonotypes specific for CMV led the ex vivo response. Frequencies of public TCR beta families were cumulated, and this identified carriers of CMV plus the relevant HLA.

This CDR3 contains 15 residues. The V end lost 8 bases, the J end lost 0 bases, and 14 bases lay between the germline ends. Germline CDR1 LNHDA, CDR2 SQIVND (reference sequence). In its sample, this clonotype was seen a few times. Its specificity is unknown. TCRdb processed the reads anew with MiXCR; each CDR3 protein has one entry. Among approximately 120,000 distinct CDR3 sequences listed, 25% to 35% were seen once. The chain employs TRBV19 and TRBJ1-3; D perhaps matches TRBD1 (5 bases). This clonotype was obtained from a human donor in good health (CMV status not recorded). Some clones in this sample may be carry-over from other donors' samples. The sequences come from CD8+ T cells from cultured PBMCs, collected from culture after CMV antigen stimulation. CDR3 region: CASQGELSSGNTIYF. CDR3 coding DNA: TGTGCCAGTCAAGGGGAGTTGAGCTCTGGAAACACCATATATTTT.